Listed below are T cell receptor beta chains from one sample, sequenced in a study of cytomegalovirus exposure and HLA in healthy donors. TCRdb's copy holds only in-frame clones and misses some; the assay was immunoSEQ multiplex PCR. The sample contains about 160,000 clones, approximately 82% of which appear only once. Sequenced: PBMCs. The receptors were gathered from a male donor in good health and CMV-seropositive. The conserved cysteine and the conserved F or W are not part of the CDR3 here. A D gene is named only where the DNA matches it firmly.

v_call d_call cdr3_aa
TRBV6-1 TRBD1 ASSRGQGSNQPQH
TRBV29-1 TRBD2 SVAAGGSYEQY
TRBV7-2 TRBD1 ASSFGTGHGNEQF
TRBV5-6 TRBD1 ASSLGGSGTVFYEQY
TRBV11-2 NA ASSFSGSYEQY
TRBV27 TRBD1 ASSLGTGVMNTEAF
TRBV10-3 NA AARGTSPEQF
TRBV29-1 TRBD1 SVERKRRGGNQPQH
TRBV28 NA ASIPGGGQETQY
TRBV2 NA ASGRGPQH
TRBV6-1 TRBD2 ASRALAGGGNEQF
TRBV27 NA ASSLAGRSGYT
TRBV30 TRBD2 AWSGLGLERGYEQY
TRBV19 TRBD2 ASSIDRGGTGEQF
TRBV30 NA AWSSRDTQY
TRBV7-6 TRBD2 ASSSQLAGVHIQETQY
TRBV11-3 NA ASSPSGGRGAGELF
TRBV6-5 NA ASSLSADTQY
TRBV19 TRBD2 ASSQSGSFLTDTQY
TRBV21-1 NA ASSKVGRRQNGYT
TRBV9 NA ASSEQVHPSSGANVLT
TRBV6-5 NA ASSAEAFGETQY
TRBV5-6 TRBD1 ASSLAGGTGRYEQY
TRBV7-2 TRBD2 ASSLGPGLVRYEQY
TRBV27 TRBD2 ASSLKREYTRETQY
TRBV4-3 TRBD2 ASSRSPTVAGANTGELF
TRBV28 TRBD1 ASSSPGQGSNQPQH
TRBV7-2 NA ASRTNGVATNEKLF
TRBV27 TRBD2 ASSFRSGGYNEQF
TRBV5-1 NA ASSLGVRDSPLH
TRBV12-5 TRBD1 ASGIDRAQETQY
TRBV7-9 NA ATLTRQNTGELF
TRBV7-9 TRBD2 ASSRAMTSGRRGELF
TRBV27 TRBD1 ASSPQGQGTGEQY
TRBV5-5 NA ASSWIAVGTDTQY
TRBV9 TRBD2 ASSASGGSTDTQY
TRBV6-1 TRBD1 ARIGTGGTDTQY
TRBV6-1 NA ASSSGDGQPQH
TRBV30 NA AWSVDFANEQF
TRBV28 TRBD2 ASSLEFLGLAEGDTQY
TRBV10-3 TRBD1 AISATGGLTEAF
TRBV9 TRBD2 ASSVAPRGGSDTQY
TRBV7-9 TRBD1 ASSLGQGARNTEAF
TRBV7-8 NA ASSLRQSLDTQY
TRBV30 TRBD1 AWSGYRGSIYGYT
TRBV6-5 TRBD1 ASIGTAYNEQF
TRBV9 NA ASSAGVGRMVPTDTQY
TRBV5-1 TRBD2 ASSPREAGGPGANGLT
TRBV5-5 NA ASSAVGGGWENEQF
TRBV27 TRBD2 ASSLSGTSGSVSYEQY
TRBV11-2 TRBD2 ASSSPWSGEGAYNEQF
TRBV7-2 TRBD1 ASSITGTGVEVGANGLT
TRBV19 NA ASSLRHRSGDQPQH
TRBV5-5 TRBD1 ASSSGQVQQY
TRBV28 NA ASRTNGVRSGYT
TRBV5-8 TRBD1 ASSLGDRGQETQY
TRBV4-1 TRBD1 ASSQDQADRGSSYNEQF
TRBV9 TRBD1 ASSSGGTEAF
TRBV27 TRBD2 ASSLSGGIYEQF
TRBV29-1 NA SVATELNTEAF